Below, one TCR beta chain is given with its context. The antigen this receptor binds is unknown. Base qualities are missing; no much larger clone stands one base away. The time point label here, explained by the study, means: about 28 days (+/-7) after the second vaccine dose. Because spike-specific TCR depth and breadth did not differ between the two schedules, AZD1222 recipients who got a second dose at roughly 4 weeks were pooled with those who got a second dose at roughly 12 weeks. Vaccinee samples were obtained from the UK trials COV001 and COV002, which included a single-blind randomized controlled phase 2/3 trial of AZD1222 (ChAdOx1 nCoV-19) in healthy adults. Trial participant PBMC samples were collected at day 0 and day 28 after the second dose for TCRbeta chain sequencing. The CDR3 regions of human TCRbeta chains were analyzed by immunosequencing. The source study handled its data this way. Repertoire TCRs were checked for matches against a reference library of SARS-CoV-2-specific TCRs that had been generated using the MIRA antigen-specificity platform. Breadth was defined as the fraction of unique TCRs that were SARS-CoV-2-associated, and depth was defined as the fraction of total T cells that were SARS-CoV-2-associated. Using the MIRA data, each spike-specific TCR was mapped to the spike region that the TCR reacts to and placed in a CD4 or CD8 class. Log10-transformed breadth and depth values were compared by one-way ANOVA with Sidak's multiple comparisons tests. TCRdb's version of the immuneACCESS table is confined to in-frame rearrangements and falls short of the full clone set. An unresolved V gene accounts for under half of the shortfall where checked; the remainder is of unknown origin. From that table come the V and J calls and clone size; the DNA was used to work out D and trimming. This sample has 65,000 to 95,000 clones in its table, and approximately 85% of those were observed once. Of the sample, about 10% is held by the ten largest clones.

The data are from a study of T cell responses to AZD1222 COVID-19 vaccine (dated by TCRdb to about 2021). At the level of the whole study: TCR sequencing was performed for roughly 250 trial participants, of whom 200 to 210 were given two doses of AZD1222 and around 25 were given two doses of MenACWY control vaccine. Trial participants were enrolled into age subgroups of 18-55, 56-69 and 70-plus years, which contained about 150, 28 and 57 TCR-sequenced participants, respectively.

The germline V gene encodes CDR1 SGHTA and CDR2 FQGNSA. The CDR3 spans 13 residues, from the cysteine through the phenylalanine. The DNA shown is the 39-base CDR3, in frame from base 1. At the junction V is shortened by 6 bases and J by 2 bases, with 8 bases in between. Broad study findings and their caveats: In the small 56-69-year group, the increase in depth fell short of significance, most likely because of low power. Participants were mostly white British and included more females than males, and it was suggested by the authors that clonal diversity may have been underestimated. No day 14 peak-response samples were available, so repertoires were characterized only after the peak T cell response. The whole spike protein was spanned by vaccine-associated CD4 TCRs, and dominant responses were seen in regions 160-218 and 743-854. Nearly half of unique spike-specific TCRs reportedly recognized epitopes outside regions mutated in the B.1.351 and B.1.1.7 variants. Conclusions about previously exposed vaccinees were limited because only a handful of AZD1222 recipients were SARS-CoV-2 seropositive at baseline. After two AZD1222 doses, both the breadth and the depth of spike-specific TCRs were significantly higher than at day 0 and than in MenACWY recipients.

The input for sequencing was peripheral blood, taken 28 days after the second AZD1222 dose. The chain couples TRBV7-2 to TRBJ1-3; a tentative D call is TRBD1 (5 bases match). This receptor was identified in an adult who received the AZD1222 COVID-19 vaccine. The nucleotide sequence reads as follows: TGTGCCAGCAGGGGGGATGCTGGAAACACCATATATTTT. This translates into CASRGDAGNTIYF. This CDR3, with the reference TRBV7-2 and TRBJ1-3 proteins standing in past its ends, gives the full variable domain GAGVSQSPSNKVTEKGKDVELRCDPISGHTALYWYRQSLGQGLEFLIYFQGNSAPDKSGLPSDRFSAERTGGSVSTLTIQRTQQEDSAVYLCASRGDAGNTIYFGEGSWLTVV.